Shown below are 8 T cell receptor beta chains from a single sample sequenced in a study of blood T cells in healthy people across ages. The authors ran a second PCR of roughly 6 to 12 cycles using a sample-barcoded 5' primer and a J-beta primer mix. Using its own MiXCR run on the 5' RACE reads, TCRdb lists one record per CDR3 protein. The sample records 1.6 million or so distinct CDR3 sequences, 30% to 40% being singletons. The sample was blood. These receptors were collected from a woman in her twenties or thirties in good health.

This clonotype has a handful of counts. The rearrangement uses TRBV28 and TRBJ2-7; 7 nucleotides line up with TRBD1. Looked up from germline, CDR1 is MDHEN and CDR2 is SYDVKM. J lost 3 bases, V lost 5 bases, and 7 bases had no gene match. CDR3 size: 14 residues. The CDR3 loop is CASSMRQGRYEQYF. The CDR3 nucleotides are TGTGCCAGCAGTATGCGACAGGGCCGCTACGAGCAGTACTTC.

This clonotype has only a few counts. The chain has TRBV18 and TRBJ1-4; D unclear. Germline-derived CDR1 and CDR2 are KGHSH and LQKENI. This CDR3 is built from 15 residues. Trimming pared 0 bases from V and 3 bases from J, leaving 8 bases between. In DNA form, the CDR3 reads TGTGCCAGCTCACCACCAGAGGGTTCTAATGAAAAACTGTTTTTT. Protein product: CASSPPEGSNEKLFF.

In its sample, this clonotype was seen a few times. This rearrangement joins TRBV20-1 to TRBJ2-5, with 7 bases aligning to TRBD2. After removal of 6 bases from V and 6 bases from J, the junction contained 7 bases not matched to a gene. The CDR3 sequence is 12 residues long. CDR1 and CDR2 (germline): DFQATT, SNEGSKA (reference sequence). The CDR3 here is CSAGGSGKTQYF. The CDR3 DNA follows: TGCAGTGCCGGCGGGAGCGGAAAGACCCAGTACTTC.

V and J are TRBV7-3 and TRBJ1-6, with TRBD1 identical over 8 bases. CDR3 length: 16 amino acids. Germline V gene sequence: CDR1 SGHTA, CDR2 FQGTGA. Trimming at V came to 1 base and at J to 7 bases, leaving 6 bases not matched to a gene. Here the CDR3 reads CASSLNPQGANSPLHF. CDR3 nucleotide sequence: TGTGCCAGCAGCTTAAATCCCCAGGGGGCGAATTCACCCCTCCACTTT.

The rearrangement joins TRBV27 to TRBJ2-1, with D perhaps TRBD2 (7 bases). CDR1 and CDR2 (germline): MNHEY, SMNVEV (reference sequence). The CDR3 is 16 residues long. Between the trimmed V and J ends, which lost 2 bases and 6 bases, there was a span of 17 bases. The DNA of the CDR3 is TGTGCCAGCAGTTTAGGGCCTTGGGGGGGGGCCAATGAGCAGTTCTTC. It translates to CASSLGPWGGANEQFF.

This clonotype came up once. The V and J genes are TRBV4-2 and TRBJ2-1; TRBD2 matches at 9 bases. This CDR3 is built from 16 residues. Germline CDR1 is LGHNA and CDR2 is YNFKEQ. The junction had 10 bases not matched to a gene; V was cut back by 4 bases and J by 6 bases. CDR3 bases: TGTGCCAGCAGCCTCAACGCGGGGGGGCCCTGCAATGAGCAGTTCTTC. It yields the protein CASSLNAGGPCNEQFF.

There are many counts of this clonotype. The CDR3 DNA is TGTGCCAGCAGTATACCAAACCGGTCTAATGGCTACACCTTC. Amino acid sequence: CASSIPNRSNGYTF. The chain employs TRBV12-3 or TRBV12-4 and TRBJ1-2; D is ambiguous. Trimming removed 5 bases from V and 6 bases from J, with 16 bases in between. This CDR3 region has 14 residues.

The rearrangement joins TRBV7-4 to TRBJ1-2, with D possibly TRBD1 on 5 matching bases. CDR3 length: 14 residues. V gave up 1 base and J gave up 5 bases, with 11 bases separating them. CDR1 and CDR2 (germline): SGHVT, SQSDAQ. CDR3 nucleotides: TGTGCCAGCAGCTTAGTCTTCAGGGCGTATGGCTACACCTTC. The encoded protein is CASSLVFRAYGYTF.